A single sample is the source of the 5 T cell receptor beta chains below, sequenced in a study of lymphopenia after photon versus proton radiotherapy. Profiled with immunoSEQ multiplex PCR; TCRdb holds only in-frame clones, not every one. The sample contains roughly 45,000 clones, over 75% of which appear only once. The specimen was peripheral blood, collected from a patient treated with photon-based radiotherapy. The receptors were gathered from a man aged 35-49 years with gastric cancer.

The CDR3 nucleotides read TGTGCCAGCAGCCCCCGGTACAGGACAAACAATGAGCAGTTCTTC. Its translation: CASSPRYRTNNEQFF. The chain is built from TRBV7-2 and TRBJ2-1, with D perhaps TRBD1 (5 bases). CDR1 SGHTA and CDR2 FQGNSA come from the germline V gene. V lost 5 bases, J lost 5 bases, and 16 bases lay in between. CDR3 length equals 15 residues.

J is TRBJ1-3 and V is TRBV6-5; D not resolved. The CDR3 is 14 amino acids. Germline CDR1 reads MNHEY; CDR2 reads SVGAGI. The ends were cut back, 0 bases at V and 4 bases at J, with 7 bases in the middle. The CDR3 region has the DNA TGTGCCAGCAGTTACTCGAAAGGGGGAAACACCATATATTTT. Amino acid sequence: CASSYSKGGNTIYF.

The chain has TRBV9 and TRBJ2-1; 9 bases are shared with TRBD1. CDR1 and CDR2 from the germline V gene are SGDLS and YYNGEE. CDR3 length equals 15 residues. V trimming: 2 bases; J trimming: 0 bases; junction bases outside the gene matches: 0. CDR3 nucleotide sequence: TGTGCCAGCAGCGTGACAGGGGGCTCCTACAATGAGCAGTTCTTC. It codes for CASSVTGGSYNEQFF. Looking up the rest from reference TRBV9 and TRBJ2-1 gives the full variable domain: DSGVTQTPKHLITATGQRVTLRCSPRSGDLSVYWYQQSLDQGLQFLIQYYNGEERAKGNILERFSAQQFPDLHSELNLSSLELGDSALYFCASSVTGGSYNEQFFGPGTRLTVL.

The chain recombines TRBV6-1 with TRBJ2-1, with 7 bases matching TRBD1. The J segment lost 9 bases and the V segment lost 4 bases, leaving 6 bases of the junction unmatched. Looked up from germline, CDR1 is MNHNS and CDR2 is SASEGT. The CDR3 consists of 13 residues. The CDR3 DNA reads as TGTGCCAGCAGTGTACAGGGGATTAGTGAGCAGTTCTTC. This translates into CASSVQGISEQFF.

This chain connects TRBV10-2 to TRBJ2-1; D assignment may be TRBD1 or TRBD2 (5 bases each). Trimming pared 5 bases from V and 1 base from J, leaving 15 bases between. The CDR3 loop spans 16 amino acids. Germline-derived CDR1 and CDR2 are WSHSY and SAAADI. CDR3: CASSSFRDPSYNEQFF. Here the CDR3 DNA reads TGCGCCAGCAGTTCCTTCCGGGACCCGTCCTACAATGAGCAGTTCTTC.